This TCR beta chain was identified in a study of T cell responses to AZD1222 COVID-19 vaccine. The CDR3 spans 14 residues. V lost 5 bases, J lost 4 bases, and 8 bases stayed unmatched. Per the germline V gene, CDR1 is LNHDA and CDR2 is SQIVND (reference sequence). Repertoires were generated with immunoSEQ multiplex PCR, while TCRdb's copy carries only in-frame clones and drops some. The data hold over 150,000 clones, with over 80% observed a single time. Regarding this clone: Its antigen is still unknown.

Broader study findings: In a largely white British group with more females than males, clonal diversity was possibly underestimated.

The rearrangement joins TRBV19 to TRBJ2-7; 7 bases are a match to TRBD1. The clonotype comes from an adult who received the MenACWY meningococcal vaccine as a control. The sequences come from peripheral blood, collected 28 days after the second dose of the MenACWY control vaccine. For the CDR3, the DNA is TGTGCCAGTAGTCCACAGGGGTTAAAATACGAGCAGTACTTC. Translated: CASSPQGLKYEQYF.